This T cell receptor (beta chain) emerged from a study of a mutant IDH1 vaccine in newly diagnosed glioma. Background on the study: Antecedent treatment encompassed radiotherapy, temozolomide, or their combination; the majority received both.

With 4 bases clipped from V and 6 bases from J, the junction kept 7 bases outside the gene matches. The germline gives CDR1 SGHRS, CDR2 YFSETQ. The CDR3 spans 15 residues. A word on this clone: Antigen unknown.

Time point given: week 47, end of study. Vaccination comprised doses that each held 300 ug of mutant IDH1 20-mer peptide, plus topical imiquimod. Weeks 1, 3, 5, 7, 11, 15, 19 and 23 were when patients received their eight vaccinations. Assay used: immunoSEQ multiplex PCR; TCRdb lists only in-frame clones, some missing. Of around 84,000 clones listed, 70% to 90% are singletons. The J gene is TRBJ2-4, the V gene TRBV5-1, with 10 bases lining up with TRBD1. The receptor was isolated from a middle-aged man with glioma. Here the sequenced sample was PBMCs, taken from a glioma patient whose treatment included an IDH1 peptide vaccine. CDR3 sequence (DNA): TGCGCCAGCAGCGCGTCCTGGACAGGGGGAAACATTCAGTACTTC. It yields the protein CASSASWTGGNIQYF.